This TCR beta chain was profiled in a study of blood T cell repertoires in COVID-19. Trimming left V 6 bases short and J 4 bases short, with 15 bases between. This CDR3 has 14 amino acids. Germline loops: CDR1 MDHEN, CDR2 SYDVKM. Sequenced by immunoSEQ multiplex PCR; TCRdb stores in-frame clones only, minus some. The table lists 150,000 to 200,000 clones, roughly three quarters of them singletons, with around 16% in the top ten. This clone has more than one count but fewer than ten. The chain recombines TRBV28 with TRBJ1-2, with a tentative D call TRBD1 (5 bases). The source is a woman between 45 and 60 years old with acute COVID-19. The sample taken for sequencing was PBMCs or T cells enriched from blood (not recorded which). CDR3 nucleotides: TGTGCCAGCAGGCTCCCCGGGGGTGGCTATGGCTACACCTTC. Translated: CASRLPGGGYGYTF.